This T cell receptor beta chain was recorded in a study of T cell clones after liver transplantation. At the level of the study: Draws occurred before transplant, before withdrawal, and after complete or failed withdrawal.

The CDR3 runs 11 residues. Germline V gene data show CDR1 as ENHRY and CDR2 as SYGVKD. Trimming removed 7 bases from V and 2 bases from J, with 5 bases in between. Clones were read by immunoSEQ multiplex PCR, and TCRdb kept only the in-frame ones, dropping some. The sample lists tens of thousands of clones, over 70% occurring once. The chain recombines TRBV10-3 with TRBJ1-1; no firm D call. This TCR was recovered from a human patient who received a liver transplant. Some T cells may trace back to the graft donor. The source was CD4+ T cells from blood, collected 12 months after liver transplant. CDR3 amino acids: CAIKGNTEAFF. As DNA, the CDR3 is TGTGCCATCAAAGGAAACACTGAAGCTTTCTTT.